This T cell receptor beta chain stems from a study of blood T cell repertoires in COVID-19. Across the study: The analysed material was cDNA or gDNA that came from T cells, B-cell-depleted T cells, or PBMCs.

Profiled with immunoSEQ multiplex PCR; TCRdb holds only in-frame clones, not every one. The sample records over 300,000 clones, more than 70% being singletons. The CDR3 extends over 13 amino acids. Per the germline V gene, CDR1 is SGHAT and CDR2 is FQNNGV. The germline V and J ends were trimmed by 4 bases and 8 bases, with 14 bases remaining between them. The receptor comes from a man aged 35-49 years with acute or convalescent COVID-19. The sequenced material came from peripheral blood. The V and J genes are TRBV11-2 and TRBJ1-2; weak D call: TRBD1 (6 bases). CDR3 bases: TGTGCCAGCAGCTACAGGGAAGGGGGAGGCTACACCTTC. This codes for CASSYREGGGYTF.